This T cell receptor beta chain is drawn from a study of blood T cell repertoires in COVID-19. Background on the study: The origin of the acute and convalescent COVID-19 samples was the United States, Italy and Spain.

In the authors' methods: How many nucleated cells were present was estimated from reference gene primer amplification. The data were produced by immunoSEQ multiplex PCR, yet TCRdb's version contains in-frame clones alone and is incomplete. Clonal size and the V and J genes are those of that table, whereas D and trimming came from the DNA. The table lists 150,000 to 200,000 clones, around 85% of them singletons, with 9.5% to 13% in the top ten. This CDR3 has 18 residues. V was pared by 0 bases and J by 1 base, with 5 bases of the junction left unmatched. CDR1 is SGHNT and CDR2 is YYREEE in the germline V gene (reference sequence).

The chain uses TRBV5-4 and TRBJ2-3, with 13 bases identical to TRBD2. The sequencing input was peripheral blood. The TCR originated in a human donor with active or convalescent COVID-19. The donor label of this sample is uncertain. CDR3 in amino acids: CASSLGTSGRGGTDTQYF. DNA for the CDR3: TGTGCCAGCAGCTTGGGGACTAGCGGGAGAGGGGGCACAGATACGCAGTATTTT. The full variable domain, in which reference TRBV5-4 and TRBJ2-3 provide the parts outside the CDR3, is ETGVTQSPTHLIKTRGQQVTLRCSSQSGHNTVSWYQQALGQGPQFIFQYYREEENGRGNFPPRFSGLQFPNYSSELNVNALELDDSALYLCASSLGTSGRGGTDTQYFGPGTRLTVL.